What follows describes a single T cell receptor (beta chain). Its antigen is unidentified. This specimen comes from a study of T-cell memory formation after mild COVID-19. Study outcomes and limitations: Clones contracting day 15 to 85 were balanced CD4/CD8; later expanders leaned CD4+.

The CDR3 length is 14 residues. V lost 4 bases and J lost 5, with 11 bases in between. Germline V gene lookup returns CDR1 PRHDT and CDR2 FYEKMQ (reference sequence). Constant-segment primers were used for 5'RACE, and the resulting TCR alpha and TCR beta cDNA libraries carried sample barcodes and UMIs. TCRdb reprocessed the 5' RACE reads via MiXCR and lists one record per CDR3 protein. The sample records about 360,000 distinct CDR3 sequences, 14% being singletons. The sequence derives from a young man who had mild COVID-19 (a few samples of this study predate the infection). Cell type and time point are not known. The chain combines TRBV13 with TRBJ1-4; D gene uncertain. Sequenced material: PBMCs or a T cell subset sorted from them (not recorded which). CDR3 in DNA: TGTGCCAGCAGCTCAGGAGGACGGAATGAAAAACTGTTTTTT. Protein sequence: CASSSGGRNEKLFF.